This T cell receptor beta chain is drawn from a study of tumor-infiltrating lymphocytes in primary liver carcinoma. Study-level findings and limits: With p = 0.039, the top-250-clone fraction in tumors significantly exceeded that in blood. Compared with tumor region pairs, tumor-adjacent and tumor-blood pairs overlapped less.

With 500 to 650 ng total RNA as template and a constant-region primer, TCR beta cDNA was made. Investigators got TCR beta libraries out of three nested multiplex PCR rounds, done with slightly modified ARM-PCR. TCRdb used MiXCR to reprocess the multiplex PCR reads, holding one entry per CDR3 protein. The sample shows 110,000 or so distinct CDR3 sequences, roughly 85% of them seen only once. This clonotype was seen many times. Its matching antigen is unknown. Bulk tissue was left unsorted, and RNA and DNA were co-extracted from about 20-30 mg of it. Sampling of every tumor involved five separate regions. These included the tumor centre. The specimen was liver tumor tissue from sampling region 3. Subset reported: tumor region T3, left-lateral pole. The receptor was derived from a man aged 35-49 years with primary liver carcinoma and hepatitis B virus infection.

The CDR3 region has the DNA TGTGCCAGCAGTAAGGACAGGGAGAGTGAAAAACTGTTTTTT. Encoded protein: CASSKDRESEKLFF. The chain is built from TRBV6-1 and TRBJ1-4, with 8 bases matching TRBD1. This CDR3 contains 14 residues. V trimming: 5 bases; J trimming: 7 bases; junction bases outside the gene matches: 6. Germline loops: CDR1 MNHNS, CDR2 SASEGT.